Reported below is one T cell receptor (beta chain). Its cognate antigen is unknown. The sample belongs to a study of cytomegalovirus exposure and HLA in healthy donors. General study findings and limits: Most TCR sequences were seen very rarely across donors, but some public TCRs occurred in many.

The CDR3 is 15 residues long. Trimming pared 1 base from V and 1 base from J, leaving 11 bases between. Germline CDR1 reads MGHRA; CDR2 reads YSYEKL. PCR used 60 Vbeta primers and 13 Jbeta primers. Data came from immunoSEQ multiplex PCR; TCRdb stores just in-frame clones and leaves some out. The sample has more than 100,000 clones; about 80% are singletons. The sample consisted of PBMCs. This sequence was found in a female donor in good health and CMV-seropositive. The V and J genes are TRBV4-1 and TRBJ2-7; unclear D gene. Written as DNA, the CDR3 is TGCGCCAGCAGCCAAGCCCACACAGATTCCTACGAGCAGTACTTC. Protein product: CASSQAHTDSYEQYF.